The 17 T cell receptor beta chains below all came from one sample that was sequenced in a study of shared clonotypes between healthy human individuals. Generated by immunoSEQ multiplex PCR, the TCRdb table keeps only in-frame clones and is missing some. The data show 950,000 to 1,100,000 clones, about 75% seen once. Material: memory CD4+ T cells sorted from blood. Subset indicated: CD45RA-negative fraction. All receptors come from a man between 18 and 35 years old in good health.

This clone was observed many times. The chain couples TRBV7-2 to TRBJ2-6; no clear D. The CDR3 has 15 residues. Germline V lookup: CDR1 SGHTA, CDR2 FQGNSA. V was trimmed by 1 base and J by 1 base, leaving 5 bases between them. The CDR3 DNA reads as TGTGCCAGCAGCTTAGGGCAGTCTGGGGCCAACGTCCTGACTTTC. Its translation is CASSLGQSGANVLTF.

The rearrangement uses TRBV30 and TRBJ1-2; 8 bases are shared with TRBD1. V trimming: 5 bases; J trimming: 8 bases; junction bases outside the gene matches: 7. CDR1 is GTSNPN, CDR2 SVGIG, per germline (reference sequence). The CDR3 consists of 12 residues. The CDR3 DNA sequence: TGTGCCTGGGCCCAGGGGGCGGGGGGCTACACCTTC. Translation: CAWAQGAGGYTF.

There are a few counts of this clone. The CDR3 is CASSQARDREAFF. In DNA, the CDR3 is TGCGCCAGCAGCCAAGCGAGAGACCGGGAAGCTTTCTTT. The rearrangement joins TRBV4-1 to TRBJ1-1; D is uncertain. Per the germline V gene, CDR1 is MGHRA and CDR2 is YSYEKL. The CDR3 spans 13 residues. V gave up 1 base and J gave up 8 bases, with 11 bases separating them.

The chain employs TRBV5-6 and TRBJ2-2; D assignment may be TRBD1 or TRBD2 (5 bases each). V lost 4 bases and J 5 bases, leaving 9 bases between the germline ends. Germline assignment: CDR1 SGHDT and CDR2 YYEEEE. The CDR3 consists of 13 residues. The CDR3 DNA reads TGTGCCAGCAGCCAGGGAGTGACCGGGGAGCTGTTTTTT. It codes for CASSQGVTGELFF.

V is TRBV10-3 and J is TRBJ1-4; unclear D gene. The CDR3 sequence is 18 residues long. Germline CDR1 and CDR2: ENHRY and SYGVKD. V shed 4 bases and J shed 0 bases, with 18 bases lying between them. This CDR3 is CAISASFFSTATNEKLFF. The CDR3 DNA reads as TGTGCCATCAGTGCCTCTTTCTTTTCAACTGCAACTAATGAAAAACTGTTTTTT.

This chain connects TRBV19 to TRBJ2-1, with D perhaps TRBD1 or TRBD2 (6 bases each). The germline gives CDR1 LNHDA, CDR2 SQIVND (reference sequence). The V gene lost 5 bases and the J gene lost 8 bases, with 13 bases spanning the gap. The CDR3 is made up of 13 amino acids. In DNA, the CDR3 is TGTGCCAGTAGTCGGAGGGGGACCCATGAGCAGTTCTTC. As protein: CASSRRGTHEQFF.

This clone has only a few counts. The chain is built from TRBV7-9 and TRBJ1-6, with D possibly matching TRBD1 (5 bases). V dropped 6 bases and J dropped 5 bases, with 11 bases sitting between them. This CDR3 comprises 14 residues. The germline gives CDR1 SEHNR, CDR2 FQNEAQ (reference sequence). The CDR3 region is CASSRQSDNSPLHF. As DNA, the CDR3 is TGTGCCAGCAGTAGACAGTCCGATAATTCACCCCTCCACTTT. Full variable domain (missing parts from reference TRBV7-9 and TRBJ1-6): DTGVSQNPRHKITKRGQNVTFRCDPISEHNRLYWYRQTLGQGPEFLTYFQNEAQLEKSRLLSDRFSAERPKGSFSTLEIQRTEQGDSAMYLCASSRQSDNSPLHFGNGTRLTVT.

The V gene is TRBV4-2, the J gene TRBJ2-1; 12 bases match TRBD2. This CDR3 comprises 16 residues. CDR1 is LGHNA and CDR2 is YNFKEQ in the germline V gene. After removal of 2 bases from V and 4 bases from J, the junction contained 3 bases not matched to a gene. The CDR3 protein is CASSQPSGGEYNEQFF. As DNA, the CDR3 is TGTGCCAGCAGCCAACCTAGCGGGGGGGAGTACAATGAGCAGTTCTTC.

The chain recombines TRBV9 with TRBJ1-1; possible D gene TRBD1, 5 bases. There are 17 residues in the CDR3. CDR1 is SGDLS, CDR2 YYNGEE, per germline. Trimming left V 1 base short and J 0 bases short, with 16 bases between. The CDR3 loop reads CASSVTNRDPMNTEAFF. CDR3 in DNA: TGTGCCAGCAGCGTAACTAACCGGGACCCTATGAACACTGAAGCTTTCTTT.

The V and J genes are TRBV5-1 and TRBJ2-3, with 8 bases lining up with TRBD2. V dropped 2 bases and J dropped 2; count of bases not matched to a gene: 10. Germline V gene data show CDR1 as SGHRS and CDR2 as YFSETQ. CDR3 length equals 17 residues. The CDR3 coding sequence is TGCGCCAGCAGCTTTCCCTCGGGGGGGATTGACACAGATACGCAGTATTTT. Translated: CASSFPSGGIDTDTQYF.

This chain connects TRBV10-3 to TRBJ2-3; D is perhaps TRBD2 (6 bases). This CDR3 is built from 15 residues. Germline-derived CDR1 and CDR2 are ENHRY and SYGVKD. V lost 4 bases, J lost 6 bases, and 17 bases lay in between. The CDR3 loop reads CAISVSGGKYDTQYF. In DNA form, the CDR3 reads TGTGCCATCAGTGTGTCTGGCGGGAAGTATGATACGCAGTATTTT.

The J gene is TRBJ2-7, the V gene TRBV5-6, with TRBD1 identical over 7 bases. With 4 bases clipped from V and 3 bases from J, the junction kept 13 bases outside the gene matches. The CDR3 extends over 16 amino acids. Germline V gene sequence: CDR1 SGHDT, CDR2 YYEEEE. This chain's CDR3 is CASSPSPGQTIYEQYF. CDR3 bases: TGTGCCAGCAGCCCATCACCGGGACAGACGATCTACGAGCAGTACTTC.

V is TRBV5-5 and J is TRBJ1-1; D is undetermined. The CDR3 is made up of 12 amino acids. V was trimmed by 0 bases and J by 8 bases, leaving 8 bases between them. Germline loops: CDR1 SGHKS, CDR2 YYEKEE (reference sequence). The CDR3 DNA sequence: TGTGCCAGCAGCTTGGGGCCAGGCGAAGCTTTCTTT. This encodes CASSLGPGEAFF. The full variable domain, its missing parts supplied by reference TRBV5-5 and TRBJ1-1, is DAGVTQSPTHLIKTRGQQVTLRCSPISGHKSVSWYQQVLGQGPQFIFQYYEKEERGRGNFPDRFSARQFPNYSSELNVNALLLGDSALYLCASSLGPGEAFFGQGTRLTVV.

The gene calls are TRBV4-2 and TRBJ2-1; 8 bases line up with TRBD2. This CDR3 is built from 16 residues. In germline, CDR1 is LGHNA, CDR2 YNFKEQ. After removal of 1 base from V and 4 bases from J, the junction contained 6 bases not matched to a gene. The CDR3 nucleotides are TGTGCCAGCAGCCAAGTGAGCGGGGGCATGTACAATGAGCAGTTCTTC. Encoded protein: CASSQVSGGMYNEQFF.

The CDR3 bases are TGTGCCAGCAGTCCCCTCGAGCTCCTCCACGAGCAGTACTTC. It specifies CASSPLELLHEQYF. The V gene is TRBV6-6, the J gene TRBJ2-7; no clear D. V was cut by 5 bases and J by 5 bases, with 16 bases left in between. The CDR3 is 14 residues long. Germline CDR1 and CDR2: MNHNY and SVGAGI (reference sequence).

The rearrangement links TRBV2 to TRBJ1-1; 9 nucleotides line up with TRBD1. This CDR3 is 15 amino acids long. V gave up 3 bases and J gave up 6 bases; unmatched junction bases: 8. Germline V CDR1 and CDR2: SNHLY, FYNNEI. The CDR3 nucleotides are TGTGCCAGCAGTGAGGGACAGGGCTTATACCCTGAAGCTTTCTTT. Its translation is CASSEGQGLYPEAFF.

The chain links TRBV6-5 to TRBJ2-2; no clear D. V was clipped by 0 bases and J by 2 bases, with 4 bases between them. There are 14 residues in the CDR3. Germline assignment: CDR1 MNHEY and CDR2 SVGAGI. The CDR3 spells CASSYSSNTGELFF. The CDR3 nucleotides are TGTGCCAGCAGTTACTCGAGTAACACCGGGGAGCTGTTTTTT.